The entry below describes one T cell receptor (beta chain). This entry is derived from a study of blood T cell repertoires in COVID-19. The data were produced by immunoSEQ multiplex PCR, yet TCRdb's version contains in-frame clones alone and is incomplete. The sample has 120,000 or so clones, approximately 90% seen once; the top ten hold roughly 5%. The trim removed 4 bases at V and 2 bases at J, leaving 11 bases unmatched. Germline V gene lookup returns CDR1 MGHDK and CDR2 SYGVNS. This CDR3 comprises 16 residues. The chain carries TRBV25-1 and TRBJ2-7; TRBD1 agrees at 7 bases. The sequence derives from a human donor in a cohort sampled during active COVID-19. What was sequenced was peripheral blood. The CDR3 DNA sequence: TGTGCCAGCAGTGCCCCGTCCGGGACAGAGACCTACGAGCAGTACTTC. Amino acids: CASSAPSGTETYEQYF.